Each of the 22 T cell receptor beta chains below was sequenced from the same sample in a study of blood T cell repertoires in COVID-19 (TCRdb year 2020). Libraries were made using the immunoSEQ multiplex PCR assay. In its TCRdb copy, this immuneACCESS table keeps in-frame sequences only and misses some clones. Where compared with another copy, unresolved V genes explain less than half of these, and the others have no known cause. The sample yields about 160,000 clones; about three quarters were counted once. Clones ranked in the top ten supply about 8.3% of the sample. Sequenced sample: peripheral blood. All receptors derive from a man in his 60s with acute or convalescent COVID-19.

The J gene is TRBJ1-4, the V gene TRBV6-4; D might be TRBD1 (6 bases). V was shortened by 6 bases and J by 5 bases, with 28 bases between the two germline ends. The CDR3 extends over 19 amino acids. CDR1 is MRHNA, CDR2 SNTAGT, per germline. The CDR3 here is CASRAEKTGLCSINEKLFF. The CDR3, as DNA: TGTGCCAGCAGGGCTGAGAAAACAGGGCTGTGCTCTATAAATGAAAAACTGTTTTTT.

CDR3 nucleotide sequence: TGTGCCAGCAGTTTTGGAGGTTACTATGGCTACACCTTC. This sequence encodes CASSFGGYYGYTF. The chain recombines TRBV12-3 or TRBV12-4 with TRBJ1-2; D remains ambiguous. The CDR3 length is 13 residues. V shed 3 bases and J shed 3 bases, with 8 bases lying between them.

Concerning this clone: Other DNA sequences of this sample code for an identical CDR3. The chain links TRBV7-2 to TRBJ1-4, with 10 nucleotides matching TRBD1. This CDR3 is built from 14 residues. Germline V gene sequence: CDR1 SGHTA, CDR2 FQGNSA. V shed 6 bases and J 4 bases; nucleotides not matched to a gene: 2. CDR3 sequence: CASSGTGVNEKLFF. The CDR3 DNA reads as TGTGCCAGCAGTGGGACAGGGGTTAATGAAAAACTGTTTTTT.

This chain connects TRBV18 to TRBJ1-1; D perhaps matches TRBD1 (5 bases). V lost 3 bases and J lost 5, with 16 bases in between. Germline V gives CDR1 KGHSH, CDR2 LQKENI. The CDR3 has 15 residues. CDR3 sequence (DNA): TGTGCCAGCTCACCGACGACAGTAGGTAGAACTGAAGCTTTCTTT. Protein sequence: CASSPTTVGRTEAFF.

The rearrangement links TRBV14 to TRBJ2-3; 9 positions match TRBD2. This CDR3 region has 19 residues. Germline V gene data show CDR1 as SGHDN and CDR2 as FVKESK. The V gene end was trimmed by 2 bases and the J gene end by 4 bases; junction bases not matched to a gene: 16. The CDR3 DNA reads as TGTGCCAGCAGCCAATTAGACGGCGGGGGGGCCCATAATTCAGATACGCAGTATTTT. Translated, it gives CASSQLDGGGAHNSDTQYF.

This clone was seen just once. This rearrangement joins TRBV19 to TRBJ2-1; 13 nucleotides agree with TRBD2. Trimming took 3 bases from V and 15 from J; bases not matched to a gene: 5. CDR1 and CDR2 (germline): LNHDA, SQIVND (reference sequence). The CDR3 totals 13 residues. The CDR3 sequence is CASSITSGGALFF. The CDR3 region has the DNA TGTGCCAGTAGTATCACTAGCGGGGGGGCCCTGTTCTTC. Full variable domain (remainder filled in from reference TRBV19 and TRBJ2-1): DGGITQSPKYLFRKEGQNVTLSCEQNLNHDAMYWYRQDPGQGLRLIYYSQIVNDFQKGDIAEGYSVSREKKESFPLTVTSAQKNPTAFYLCASSITSGGALFFGPGTRLTVL.

J is TRBJ2-1 and V is TRBV9; 9 bases match TRBD1. Germline V gene sequence: CDR1 SGDLS, CDR2 YYNGEE. This CDR3 comprises 15 residues. V lost 4 bases, J lost 2 bases, and 4 bases stayed unmatched. The DNA of the CDR3 is TGTGCCAGCAGCCTCGGGACAGGGACCTACAATGAGCAGTTCTTC. Encoded protein: CASSLGTGTYNEQFF.

The V call is TRBV6-2 or TRBV6-3, the J call TRBJ2-3; possibly TRBD2 for D (6 bases). From germline, CDR1 is MNHEY and CDR2 SVGEGT. The CDR3 spans 15 residues. V shed 2 bases and J shed 0 bases, with 9 bases lying between them. The DNA for the CDR3 is TGTGCCAGCAGTTACGCCGGGAGAAGCACAGATACGCAGTATTTT. Translating gives CASSYAGRSTDTQYF.

The chain carries TRBV7-2 and TRBJ1-4, with TRBD1 as a possible D gene (5 bases). V dropped 2 bases and J dropped 3 bases, with 10 bases sitting between them. The CDR3 loop spans 15 amino acids. Germline loops: CDR1 SGHTA, CDR2 FQGNSA. The DNA for the CDR3 is TGTGCCAGCAGCTTAAGCAGGGAGGCTAATGAAAAACTGTTTTTT. This translates into CASSLSREANEKLFF. Full variable domain (missing parts from reference TRBV7-2 and TRBJ1-4): GAGVSQSPSNKVTEKGKDVELRCDPISGHTALYWYRQSLGQGLEFLIYFQGNSAPDKSGLPSDRFSAERTGGSVSTLTIQRTQQEDSAVYLCASSLSREANEKLFFGSGTQLSVL.

This chain links TRBV5-1 with TRBJ1-1; D is possibly TRBD1 (5 bases). Trimming left V 1 base short and J 2 bases short, with 15 bases between. The CDR3 has 16 residues. Looked up from germline, CDR1 is SGHRS and CDR2 is YFSETQ. The CDR3 DNA reads as TGCGCCAGCAGCTTGAGAGGCAGGGTAAAAAACACTGAAGCTTTCTTT. This translates into CASSLRGRVKNTEAFF.

The chain combines TRBV24-1 with TRBJ2-3; 16 nucleotides agree with TRBD2. Germline V gene sequence: CDR1 KGHDR, CDR2 SFDVKD. V lost 4 bases, J lost 4 bases, and 7 bases stayed unmatched. The CDR3 totals 18 residues. CDR3 loop: CATSDPGTSGGAPDTQYF. The CDR3 nucleotides are TGTGCCACCAGTGACCCCGGGACTAGCGGGGGGGCCCCAGATACGCAGTATTTT.

This chain connects TRBV19 to TRBJ2-1, with 13 bases matching TRBD2. The CDR3 runs to 15 residues. Germline values: CDR1 LNHDA, CDR2 SQIVND (reference sequence). Germline trimming cut 5 bases from V and 7 bases from J; bases unmatched to any gene: 5. This CDR3 reads CASSSGLAGSNEQFF. CDR3 bases: TGTGCCAGTAGTTCGGGACTAGCGGGGAGTAATGAGCAGTTCTTC.

This clone turned up a few times. This rearrangement joins TRBV21-1 to TRBJ1-2. TRBV21-1 is a pseudogene segment. This CDR3 comprises 12 residues. Here the CDR3 DNA reads TGTGCCAGCAGCAAGCGGGGTTATGGCTACACCTTC. This codes for CASSKRGYGYTF.

In its sample, this clone was seen a few times. The chain carries TRBV5-1 and TRBJ1-2, with D tentatively TRBD1 (6 bases). The germline V gene has CDR1 SGHRS and CDR2 YFSETQ. CDR3 size: 15 residues. V dropped 4 bases and J dropped 5 bases, with 18 bases sitting between them. DNA of the CDR3: TGCGCCAGCAGCCCCTATACCCAGGGGACGTATGGCTACACCTTC. Translating it yields CASSPYTQGTYGYTF.

CDR3 residues: CASSLTWTGKQPQHF. Written as DNA, the CDR3 is TGTGCCAGCAGCTTAACCTGGACAGGGAAGCAGCCCCAGCATTTT. The chain combines TRBV5-8 with TRBJ1-5, with TRBD1 matching 8 bases. The CDR3 consists of 15 residues. The germline gives CDR1 SGHTS, CDR2 YDEGEE. Trimming removed 2 bases from V and 7 bases from J; junction bases left unmatched: 8.

The chain combines TRBV7-9 with TRBJ1-1; D remains ambiguous. The CDR3 runs to 12 residues. Trimming removed 5 bases from V and 10 bases from J, with 14 bases in between. Looked up from germline, CDR1 is SEHNR and CDR2 is FQNEAQ (reference sequence). In DNA, the CDR3 is TGTGCCAGCAGCCCCGACCTCAGACTAGCTTTCTTT. Amino acid sequence: CASSPDLRLAFF. Full variable domain (missing parts from reference TRBV7-9 and TRBJ1-1): DTGVSQNPRHKITKRGQNVTFRCDPISEHNRLYWYRQTLGQGPEFLTYFQNEAQLEKSRLLSDRFSAERPKGSFSTLEIQRTEQGDSAMYLCASSPDLRLAFFGQGTRLTVV.

This clone was recorded a few times. This same CDR3 is encoded by further DNA sequences in the sample. The chain has TRBV18 and TRBJ1-1; a possible D gene is TRBD1 (5 bases). The germline V and J ends were trimmed by 4 bases and 1 base, with 7 bases remaining between them. This CDR3 is built from 13 residues. Germline V lookup: CDR1 KGHSH, CDR2 LQKENI. CDR3 DNA: TGTGCCAGCTCACGGGGGGAGAACACTGAAGCTTTCTTT. Its protein is CASSRGENTEAFF.

The sample holds one count of this clone. The gene calls are TRBV9 and TRBJ1-1; D gene uncertain. V was clipped by 0 bases and J by 0 bases, with 6 bases between them. The CDR3 sequence is 14 residues long. Germline V gene data show CDR1 as SGDLS and CDR2 as YYNGEE. CDR3 residues: CASSVVTVNTEAFF. The CDR3, as DNA: TGTGCCAGCAGCGTAGTAACAGTGAACACTGAAGCTTTCTTT. The whole variable domain, remainder taken from reference TRBV9 and TRBJ1-1, is DSGVTQTPKHLITATGQRVTLRCSPRSGDLSVYWYQQSLDQGLQFLIQYYNGEERAKGNILERFSAQQFPDLHSELNLSSLELGDSALYFCASSVVTVNTEAFFGQGTRLTVV.

Only one count was recorded for this clone. The gene calls are TRBV7-3 and TRBJ1-2, with 9 positions matching TRBD1. V lost 5 bases and J lost 3; bases outside the gene matches: 7. The CDR3 loop spans 15 amino acids. Germline CDR1 SGHTA, CDR2 FQGTGA. The CDR3 DNA reads TGTGCCAGCAGCCCCCTGGGACAGGGAGACTATGGCTACACCTTC. It encodes CASSPLGQGDYGYTF.

J is TRBJ2-7 and V is TRBV5-6, with TRBD1 matching over 11 bases. Looked up from germline, CDR1 is SGHDT and CDR2 is YYEEEE. There are 15 residues in the CDR3. J was trimmed by 4 bases and V by 4 bases; bases with no gene match: 7. For the CDR3, the DNA is TGTGCCAGCAGCGGGAGAGGACAGGGGGCTTACGAGCAGTACTTC. Residues: CASSGRGQGAYEQYF.

The chain recombines TRBV7-9 with TRBJ2-3; D call uncertain. Germline CDR1 and CDR2: SEHNR and FQNEAQ (reference sequence). V was clipped by 8 bases and J by 4 bases, with 13 bases between them. CDR3 size: 13 residues. The CDR3 sequence: CASRQVSPDTQYF. DNA of the CDR3: TGTGCCAGCCGGCAGGTATCCCCAGATACGCAGTATTTT.

The chain couples TRBV11-2 to TRBJ2-7; 7 bases align to TRBD1. The length of the CDR3 is 14 residues. V lost 4 bases and J lost 2; bases outside the gene matches: 5. CDR1 SGHAT and CDR2 FQNNGV come from the germline V gene. The CDR3 protein is CASSSSTGTYEQYF. DNA of the CDR3: TGTGCCAGCAGCTCCTCGACAGGGACCTACGAGCAGTACTTC.